This TCR beta chain appears in the sequencing data of a study of beta chain features in type 1 diabetes. Study-level points and caveats: The study notes PCR might favor shorter templates equally in patients and controls. When VDJ junctions were examined, type 1 diabetes patients showed fewer insertions and more deletions. There was a moderate but significant shortening of TCRB CDR3s in all four CD4+ subsets of Type 1 diabetes patients.

The authors reverse transcribed all of the isolated RNA, so sequencing captured expressed TCRB transcripts. Produced via immunoSEQ multiplex PCR; TCRdb's table is partial and in-frame only. The table shows 310,000 or so clones, with 9.5% to 12% occurring only once. Sorting based on CD45RO/CCR7/CD25/CD127/CD95/CD27 separated CD4+ naive, central memory, regulatory and stem cell-like memory cells. This clone occurred a few times. Antigen specificity is unknown. This receptor was identified in a woman aged 30 to 39 in good health. Sequencing input: naive CD4+ T cells from blood.

This CDR3 is CAWSVDRGRGGYGYTF. CDR3 DNA sequence: TGTGCCTGGAGTGTAGACAGGGGACGGGGAGGCTATGGCTACACCTTC. The genes are TRBV30 and TRBJ1-2, with TRBD1 matching over 8 bases. CDR3 length: 16 amino acids. The junction had 10 bases not matched to a gene; V was cut back by 0 bases and J by 4 bases. The germline gives CDR1 GTSNPN, CDR2 SVGIG (reference sequence).